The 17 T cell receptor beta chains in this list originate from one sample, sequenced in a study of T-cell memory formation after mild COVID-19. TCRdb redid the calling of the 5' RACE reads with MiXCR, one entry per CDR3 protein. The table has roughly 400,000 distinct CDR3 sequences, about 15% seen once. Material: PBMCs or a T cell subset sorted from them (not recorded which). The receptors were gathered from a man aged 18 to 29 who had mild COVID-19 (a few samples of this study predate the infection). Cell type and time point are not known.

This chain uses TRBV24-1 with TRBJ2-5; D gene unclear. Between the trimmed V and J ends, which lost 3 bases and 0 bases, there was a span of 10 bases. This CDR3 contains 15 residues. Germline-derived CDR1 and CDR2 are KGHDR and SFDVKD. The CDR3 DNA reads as TGTGCCACCAGTGATCGGAGACGCAACCAAGAGACCCAGTACTTC. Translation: CATSDRRRNQETQYF.

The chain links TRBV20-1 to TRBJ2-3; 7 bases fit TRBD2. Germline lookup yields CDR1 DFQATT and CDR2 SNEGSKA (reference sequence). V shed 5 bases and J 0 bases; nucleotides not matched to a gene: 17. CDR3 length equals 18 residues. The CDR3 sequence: CSAEPPAGRLPSTDTQYF. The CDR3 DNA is TGCAGTGCTGAGCCCCCAGCGGGGCGACTCCCTAGCACAGATACGCAGTATTTT.

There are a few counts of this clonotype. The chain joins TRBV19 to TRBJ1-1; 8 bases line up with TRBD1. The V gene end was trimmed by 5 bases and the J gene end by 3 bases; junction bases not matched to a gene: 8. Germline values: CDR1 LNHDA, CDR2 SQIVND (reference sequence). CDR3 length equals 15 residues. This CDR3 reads CASSSTGTGYTEAFF. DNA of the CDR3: TGTGCCAGTAGTTCCACCGGGACAGGTTACACTGAAGCTTTCTTT.

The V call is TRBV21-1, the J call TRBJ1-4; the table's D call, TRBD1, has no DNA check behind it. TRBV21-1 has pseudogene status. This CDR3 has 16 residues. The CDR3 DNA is TGTGCCAGCAGCAAATTGCAGGGCGCAACTAATGAAAAACTGTTTTTT. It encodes CASSKLQGATNEKLFF.

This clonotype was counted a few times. CDR3: CASSQDAGVGTQYF. The CDR3 region has the DNA TGCGCCAGCAGCCAAGATGCCGGAGTGGGGACCCAGTACTTC. The chain carries TRBV4-1 and TRBJ2-5; D remains unclear. V was pared by 0 bases and J by 7 bases, with 12 bases between. Germline V CDR1 and CDR2: MGHRA, YSYEKL. The CDR3 has 14 amino acids.

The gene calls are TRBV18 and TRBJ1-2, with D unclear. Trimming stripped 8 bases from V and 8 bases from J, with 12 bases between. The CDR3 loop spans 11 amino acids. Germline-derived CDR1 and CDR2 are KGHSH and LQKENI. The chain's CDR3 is CASAEPGGYTF. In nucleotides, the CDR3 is TGTGCCAGCGCGGAACCAGGAGGCTACACCTTC.

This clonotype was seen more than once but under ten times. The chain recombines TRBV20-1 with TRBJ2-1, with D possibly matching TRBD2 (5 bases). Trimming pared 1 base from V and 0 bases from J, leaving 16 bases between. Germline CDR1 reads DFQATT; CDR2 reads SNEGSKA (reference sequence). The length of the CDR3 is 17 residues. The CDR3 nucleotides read TGCAGTGCTAGAGGTTGGTTGACACGGGGCTCCTACAATGAGCAGTTCTTC. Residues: CSARGWLTRGSYNEQFF.

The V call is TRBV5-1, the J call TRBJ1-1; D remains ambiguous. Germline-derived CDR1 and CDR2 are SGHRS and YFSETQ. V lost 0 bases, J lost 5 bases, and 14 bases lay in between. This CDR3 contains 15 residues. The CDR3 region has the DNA TGCGCCAGCAGCTTGGTTCCCGAGAGTGGGACTGAAGCTTTCTTT. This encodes CASSLVPESGTEAFF.

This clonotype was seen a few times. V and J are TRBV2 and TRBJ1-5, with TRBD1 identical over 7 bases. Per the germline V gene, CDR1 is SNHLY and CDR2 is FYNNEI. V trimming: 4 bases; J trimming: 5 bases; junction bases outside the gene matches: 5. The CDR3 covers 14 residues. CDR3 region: CASSGFRGDQPQHF. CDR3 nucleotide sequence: TGTGCCAGCAGTGGCTTCAGGGGGGATCAGCCCCAGCATTTT.

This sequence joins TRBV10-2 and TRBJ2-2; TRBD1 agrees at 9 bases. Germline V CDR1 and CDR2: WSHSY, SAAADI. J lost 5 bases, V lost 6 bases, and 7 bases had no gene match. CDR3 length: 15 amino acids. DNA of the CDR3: TGCGCCAGCAGCACACAGGGGGCGCCGACCGGGGAGCTGTTTTTT. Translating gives CASSTQGAPTGELFF.

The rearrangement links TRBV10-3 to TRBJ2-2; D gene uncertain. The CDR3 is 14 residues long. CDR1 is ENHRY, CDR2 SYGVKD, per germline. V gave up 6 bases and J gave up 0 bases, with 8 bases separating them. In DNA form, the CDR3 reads TGTGCCATCAGAAAAAGTTCGAACACCGGGGAGCTGTTTTTT. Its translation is CAIRKSSNTGELFF.

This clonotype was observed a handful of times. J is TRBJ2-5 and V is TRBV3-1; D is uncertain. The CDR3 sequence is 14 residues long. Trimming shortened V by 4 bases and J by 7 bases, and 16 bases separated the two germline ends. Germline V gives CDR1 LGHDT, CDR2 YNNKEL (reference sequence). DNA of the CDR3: TGTGCCAGCAGCCTTCGGGCCCAAGCAGGGACCCAGTACTTC. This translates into CASSLRAQAGTQYF.

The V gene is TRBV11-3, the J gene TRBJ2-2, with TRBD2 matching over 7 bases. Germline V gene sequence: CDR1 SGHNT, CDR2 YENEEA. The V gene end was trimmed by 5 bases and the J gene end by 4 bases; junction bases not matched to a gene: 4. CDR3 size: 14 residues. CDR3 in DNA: TGTGCCAGCAGCCCGGGGAGGGCCACCGGGGAGCTGTTTTTT. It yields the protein CASSPGRATGELFF.

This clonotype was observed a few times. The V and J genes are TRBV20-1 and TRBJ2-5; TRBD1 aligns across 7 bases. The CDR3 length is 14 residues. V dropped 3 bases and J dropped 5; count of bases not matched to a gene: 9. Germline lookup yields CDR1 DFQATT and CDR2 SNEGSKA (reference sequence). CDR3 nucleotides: TGCAGTGCTAGTGATCGCAGGGGGTCGGAGACCCAGTACTTC. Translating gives CSASDRRGSETQYF.

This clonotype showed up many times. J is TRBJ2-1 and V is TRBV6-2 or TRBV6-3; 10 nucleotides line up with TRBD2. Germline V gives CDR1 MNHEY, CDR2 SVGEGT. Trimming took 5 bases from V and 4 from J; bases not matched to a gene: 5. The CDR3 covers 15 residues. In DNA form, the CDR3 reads TGTGCCAGCAGTCCTCTAGCGGGGGAGTACAATGAGCAGTTCTTC. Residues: CASSPLAGEYNEQFF.

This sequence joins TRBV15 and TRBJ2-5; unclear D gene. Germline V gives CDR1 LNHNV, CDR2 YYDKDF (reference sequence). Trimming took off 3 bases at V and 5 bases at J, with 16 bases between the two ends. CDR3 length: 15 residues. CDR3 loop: CATSRMIRDGETQYF. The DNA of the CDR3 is TGTGCCACCAGCAGGATGATCCGTGATGGGGAGACCCAGTACTTC.

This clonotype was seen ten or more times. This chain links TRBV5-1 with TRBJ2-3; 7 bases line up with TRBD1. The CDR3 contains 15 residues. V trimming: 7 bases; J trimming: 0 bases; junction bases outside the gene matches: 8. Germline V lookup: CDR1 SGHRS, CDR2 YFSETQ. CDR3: CASGPGQSSTDTQYF. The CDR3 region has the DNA TGCGCCAGCGGACCGGGACAGTCTAGCACAGATACGCAGTATTTT.